This entry lists 8 T cell receptor beta chains sequenced from one sample in a study of blood T cell repertoires in COVID-19. The data were produced by immunoSEQ multiplex PCR, yet TCRdb's version contains in-frame clones alone and is incomplete. The table shows fewer than 450,000 clones, with 88% occurring only once. The sequencing input was peripheral blood. These receptors were taken from a woman aged 50 to 60 with COVID-19, enrolled during active disease.

V gene TRBV11-2 combines with J gene TRBJ2-7; D is possibly TRBD2 (7 bases). Germline-derived CDR1 and CDR2 are SGHAT and FQNNGV. CDR3 size: 15 residues. V lost 6 bases and J lost 6, with 21 bases in between. The CDR3 reads CASSVGGLKLGEQYF. Here the CDR3 DNA reads TGTGCCAGCAGTGTGGGGGGGCTGAAGCTTGGCGAGCAGTACTTC. Using reference TRBV11-2 and TRBJ2-7 for the parts outside the CDR3, the full variable domain is EAGVAQSPRYKIIEKRQSVAFWCNPISGHATLYWYQQILGQGPKLLIQFQNNGVVDDSQLPKDRFSAERLKGVDSTLKIQPAKLEDSAVYLCASSVGGLKLGEQYFGPGTRLTVT.

The J gene is TRBJ2-3, the V gene TRBV7-9, with 8 bases matching TRBD1. V shed 5 bases, J shed 3 bases, and the junction held 7 bases outside the gene matches. The CDR3 sequence is 15 residues long. Looked up from germline, CDR1 is SEHNR and CDR2 is FQNEAQ (reference sequence). CDR3 region: CASSGTGGWTDTQYF. CDR3 DNA sequence: TGTGCCAGCAGCGGTACAGGGGGTTGGACAGATACGCAGTATTTT. Complete variable domain (other parts from reference TRBV7-9 and TRBJ2-3): DTGVSQNPRHKITKRGQNVTFRCDPISEHNRLYWYRQTLGQGPEFLTYFQNEAQLEKSRLLSDRFSAERPKGSFSTLEIQRTEQGDSAMYLCASSGTGGWTDTQYFGPGTRLTVL.

The table lists this clone with many counts. The identical CDR3 is also encoded by other nucleotide sequences in the sample. The CDR3 spells CASSPPSGGAMVELFF. Written as DNA, the CDR3 is TGTGCCAGCAGCCCGCCTAGCGGGGGGGCTATGGTGGAGCTGTTTTTT. The rearrangement uses TRBV7-9 and TRBJ2-2; 12 nucleotides agree with TRBD2. The CDR3 runs to 16 residues. Germline-derived CDR1 and CDR2 are SEHNR and FQNEAQ (reference sequence). V trimming: 5 bases; J trimming: 10 bases; junction bases outside the gene matches: 11.

The J gene is TRBJ2-2, the V gene TRBV7-9; D is possibly TRBD2 (6 bases). The CDR3 contains 14 residues. Germline assignment: CDR1 SEHNR and CDR2 FQNEAQ (reference sequence). V dropped 5 bases and J dropped 7 bases, with 14 bases sitting between them. The CDR3 sequence: CASSTGLTVGELFF. The CDR3 DNA reads as TGTGCCAGCAGCACGGGACTGACCGTCGGGGAGCTGTTTTTT.

The rearrangement joins TRBV7-9 to TRBJ2-4; D perhaps matches TRBD1 (6 bases). V lost 5 bases to trimming and J lost 8 bases, with 13 bases between them. The CDR3 extends over 13 amino acids. Germline loops: CDR1 SEHNR, CDR2 FQNEAQ (reference sequence). CDR3 DNA sequence: TGTGCCAGCAGCCCGGACAGTTCGTACATTCAGTACTTC. As protein: CASSPDSSYIQYF.

J is TRBJ1-1 and V is TRBV5-1; TRBD1 is a possible D gene (6 bases). This CDR3 comprises 16 residues. Trimming shortened V by 3 bases and J by 1 base, and 16 bases separated the two germline ends. Germline CDR1 reads SGHRS; CDR2 reads YFSETQ. CDR3 sequence (DNA): TGCGCCAGCAGCTCTCTTTCGACAGGAACGAACACTGAAGCTTTCTTT. Its protein is CASSSLSTGTNTEAFF.

The chain couples TRBV9 to TRBJ2-2, with a tentative D call TRBD2 (5 bases). V lost 0 bases, J lost 3 bases, and 12 bases lay in between. The CDR3 covers 16 residues. The germline gives CDR1 SGDLS, CDR2 YYNGEE. The CDR3: CASSVGAWEHTGELFF. DNA of the CDR3: TGTGCCAGCAGCGTAGGTGCCTGGGAGCACACCGGGGAGCTGTTTTTT.

The rearrangement joins TRBV19 to TRBJ1-2, with D perhaps matching TRBD1 (6 bases). CDR3 size: 14 residues. Germline V gives CDR1 LNHDA, CDR2 SQIVND (reference sequence). V lost 3 bases to trimming and J lost 3 bases, with 11 bases between them. The CDR3 is CASSIGRGDYGYTF. The CDR3 nucleotides read TGTGCCAGTAGTATCGGCAGGGGCGACTATGGCTACACCTTC.